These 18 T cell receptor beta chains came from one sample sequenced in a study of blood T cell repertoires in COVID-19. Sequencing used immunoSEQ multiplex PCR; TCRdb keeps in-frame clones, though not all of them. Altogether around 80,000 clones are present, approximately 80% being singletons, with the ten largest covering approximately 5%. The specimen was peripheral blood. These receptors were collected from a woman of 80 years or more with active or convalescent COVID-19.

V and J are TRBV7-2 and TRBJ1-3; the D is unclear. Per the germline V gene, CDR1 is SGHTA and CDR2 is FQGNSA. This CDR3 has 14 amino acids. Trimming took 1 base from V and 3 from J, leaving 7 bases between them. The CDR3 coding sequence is TGTGCCAGCAGCTTAGATTACAGTGGAAACACCATATATTTT. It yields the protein CASSLDYSGNTIYF.

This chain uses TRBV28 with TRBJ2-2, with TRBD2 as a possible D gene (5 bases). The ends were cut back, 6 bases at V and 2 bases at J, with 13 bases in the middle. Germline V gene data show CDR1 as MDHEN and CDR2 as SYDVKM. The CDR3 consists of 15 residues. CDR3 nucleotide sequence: TGTGCCAGCAGCCTCGGACTTTTTAACACCGGGGAGCTGTTTTTT. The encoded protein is CASSLGLFNTGELFF.

CDR3 in amino acids: CATSVQSSTDTQYF. The CDR3 bases are TGTGCCACCAGTGTACAGTCTAGCACAGATACGCAGTATTTT. The gene calls are TRBV24-1 and TRBJ2-3; no clear D gene. V lost 5 bases and J lost 0, with 8 bases in between. The CDR3 is made up of 14 amino acids. The germline V gene encodes CDR1 KGHDR and CDR2 SFDVKD.

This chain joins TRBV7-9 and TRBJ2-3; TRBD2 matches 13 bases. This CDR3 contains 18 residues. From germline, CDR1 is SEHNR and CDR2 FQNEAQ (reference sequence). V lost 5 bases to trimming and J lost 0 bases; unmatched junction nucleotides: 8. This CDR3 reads CASSVPGLAGYSTDTQYF. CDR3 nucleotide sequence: TGTGCCAGCAGCGTCCCGGGACTAGCGGGATATAGCACAGATACGCAGTATTTT.

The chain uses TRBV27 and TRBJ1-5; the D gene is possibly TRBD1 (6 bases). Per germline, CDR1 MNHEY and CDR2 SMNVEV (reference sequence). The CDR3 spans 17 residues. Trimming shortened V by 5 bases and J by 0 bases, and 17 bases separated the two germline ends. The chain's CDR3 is CASSPTSTGYSNQPQHF. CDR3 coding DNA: TGTGCCAGCAGTCCAACGTCAACAGGGTATAGCAATCAGCCCCAGCATTTT.

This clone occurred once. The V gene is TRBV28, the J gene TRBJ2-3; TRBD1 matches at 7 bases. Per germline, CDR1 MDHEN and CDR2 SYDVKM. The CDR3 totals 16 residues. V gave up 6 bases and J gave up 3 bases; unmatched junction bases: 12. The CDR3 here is CASRQNRGSRTDTQYF. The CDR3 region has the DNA TGTGCCAGCAGGCAAAACAGGGGTTCGAGAACAGATACGCAGTATTTT.

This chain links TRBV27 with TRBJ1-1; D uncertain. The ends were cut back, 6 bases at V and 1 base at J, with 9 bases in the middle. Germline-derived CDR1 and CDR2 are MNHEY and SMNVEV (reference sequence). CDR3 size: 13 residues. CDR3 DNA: TGTGCCAGCAGGAAAACAGAGAACACTGAAGCTTTCTTT. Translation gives CASRKTENTEAFF.

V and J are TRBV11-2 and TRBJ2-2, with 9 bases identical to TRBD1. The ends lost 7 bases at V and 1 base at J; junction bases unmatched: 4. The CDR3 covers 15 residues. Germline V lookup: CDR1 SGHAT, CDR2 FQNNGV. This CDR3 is CASKADRGNTGELFF. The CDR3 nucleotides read TGTGCCAGCAAAGCGGACAGGGGGAACACCGGGGAGCTGTTTTTT.

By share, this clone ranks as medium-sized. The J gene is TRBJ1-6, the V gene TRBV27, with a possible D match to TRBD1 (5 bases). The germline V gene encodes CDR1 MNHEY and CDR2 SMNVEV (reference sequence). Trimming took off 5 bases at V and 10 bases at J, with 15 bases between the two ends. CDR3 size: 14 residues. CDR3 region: CASSPTEAWSPLHF. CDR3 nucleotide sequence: TGTGCCAGCAGTCCGACAGAGGCGTGGTCACCCCTCCACTTT.

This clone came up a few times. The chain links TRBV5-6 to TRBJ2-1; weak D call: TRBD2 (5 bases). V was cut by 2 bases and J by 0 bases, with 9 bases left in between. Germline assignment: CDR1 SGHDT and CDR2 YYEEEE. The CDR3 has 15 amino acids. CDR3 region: CASSFRTLSYNEQFF. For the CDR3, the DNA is TGTGCCAGCAGCTTTCGGACTCTCTCCTACAATGAGCAGTTCTTC.

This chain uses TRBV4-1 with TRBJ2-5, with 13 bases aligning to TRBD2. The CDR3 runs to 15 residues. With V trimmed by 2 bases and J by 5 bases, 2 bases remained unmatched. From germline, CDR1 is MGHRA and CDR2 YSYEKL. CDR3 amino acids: CASSQTSGRAETQYF. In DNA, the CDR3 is TGCGCCAGCAGCCAAACTAGCGGGAGGGCCGAGACCCAGTACTTC.

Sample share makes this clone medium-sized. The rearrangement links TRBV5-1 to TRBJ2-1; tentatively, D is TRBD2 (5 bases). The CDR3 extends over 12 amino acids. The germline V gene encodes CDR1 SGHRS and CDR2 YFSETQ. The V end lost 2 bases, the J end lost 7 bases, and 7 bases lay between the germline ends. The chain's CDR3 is CASSLLGNEQFF. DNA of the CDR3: TGCGCCAGCAGCTTACTAGGAAATGAGCAGTTCTTC.

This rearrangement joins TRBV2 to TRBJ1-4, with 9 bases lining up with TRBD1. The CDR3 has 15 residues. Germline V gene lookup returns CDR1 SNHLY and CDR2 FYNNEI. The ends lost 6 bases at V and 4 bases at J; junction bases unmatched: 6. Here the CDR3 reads CASSYRGLSNEKLFF. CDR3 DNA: TGTGCCAGCAGCTACAGGGGGCTAAGTAATGAAAAACTGTTTTTT.

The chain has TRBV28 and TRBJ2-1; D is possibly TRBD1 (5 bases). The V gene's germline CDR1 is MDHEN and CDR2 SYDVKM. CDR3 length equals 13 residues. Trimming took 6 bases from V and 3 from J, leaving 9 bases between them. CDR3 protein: CASRPDSYNEQFF. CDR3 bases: TGTGCCAGCAGGCCCGACAGCTACAATGAGCAGTTCTTC. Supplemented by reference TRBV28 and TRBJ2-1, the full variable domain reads DVKVTQSSRYLVKRTGEKVFLECVQDMDHENMFWYRQDPGLGLRLIYFSYDVKMKEKGDIPEGYSVSREKKERFSLILESASTNQTSMYLCASRPDSYNEQFFGPGTRLTVL.

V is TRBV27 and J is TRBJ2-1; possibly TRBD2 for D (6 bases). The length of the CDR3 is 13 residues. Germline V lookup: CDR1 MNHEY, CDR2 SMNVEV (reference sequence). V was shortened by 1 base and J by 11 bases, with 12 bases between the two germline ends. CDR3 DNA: TGTGCCAGCAGTTTATATACCGGGGGTCAGCAGTTCTTC. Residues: CASSLYTGGQQFF.

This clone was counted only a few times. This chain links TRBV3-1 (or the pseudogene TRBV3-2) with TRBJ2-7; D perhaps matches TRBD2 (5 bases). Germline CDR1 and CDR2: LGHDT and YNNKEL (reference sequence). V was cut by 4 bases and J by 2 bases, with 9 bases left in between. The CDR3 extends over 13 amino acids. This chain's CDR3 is CASSLGETYEQYF. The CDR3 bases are TGTGCCAGCAGCCTCGGGGAAACCTACGAGCAGTACTTC.

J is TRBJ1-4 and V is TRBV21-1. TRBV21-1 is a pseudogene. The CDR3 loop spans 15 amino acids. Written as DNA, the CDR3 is TGTGCCAGCAGTTCCCTGACGGAGTATAATGAAAAACTGTTTTTT. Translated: CASSSLTEYNEKLFF.

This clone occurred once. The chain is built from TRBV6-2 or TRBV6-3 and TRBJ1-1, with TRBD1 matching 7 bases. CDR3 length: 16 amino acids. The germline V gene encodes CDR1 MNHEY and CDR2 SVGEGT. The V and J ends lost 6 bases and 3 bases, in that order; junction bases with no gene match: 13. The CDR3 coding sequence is TGTGCCAGCAGCTTACAGGGGACGGGTGAAGACACTGAAGCTTTCTTT. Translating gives CASSLQGTGEDTEAFF.